This T cell receptor beta chain comes out of a study of OX40 agonist ivuxolimab in advanced cancers. Profiled with immunoSEQ multiplex PCR; TCRdb holds only in-frame clones, not every one. The sample yields around 63,000 clones, more than 65% seen once. The CDR3 contains 12 residues. CDR1 is SGHTS, CDR2 YDEGEE, per germline. The ends were cut back, 4 bases at V and 5 bases at J, with 9 bases in the middle. This specimen consisted of CD4+ or CD8+ T cells sorted from blood, obtained in a trial of the OX40 agonist ivuxolimab. This TCR derives from an adult with an advanced solid tumor such as melanoma, head and neck, liver or kidney cancer. The gene calls are TRBV5-8 and TRBJ1-2, with D unresolved. In DNA form, the CDR3 reads TGTGCCAGCAGCAACTTGGGTTATGGCTACACCTTC. It codes for CASSNLGYGYTF.